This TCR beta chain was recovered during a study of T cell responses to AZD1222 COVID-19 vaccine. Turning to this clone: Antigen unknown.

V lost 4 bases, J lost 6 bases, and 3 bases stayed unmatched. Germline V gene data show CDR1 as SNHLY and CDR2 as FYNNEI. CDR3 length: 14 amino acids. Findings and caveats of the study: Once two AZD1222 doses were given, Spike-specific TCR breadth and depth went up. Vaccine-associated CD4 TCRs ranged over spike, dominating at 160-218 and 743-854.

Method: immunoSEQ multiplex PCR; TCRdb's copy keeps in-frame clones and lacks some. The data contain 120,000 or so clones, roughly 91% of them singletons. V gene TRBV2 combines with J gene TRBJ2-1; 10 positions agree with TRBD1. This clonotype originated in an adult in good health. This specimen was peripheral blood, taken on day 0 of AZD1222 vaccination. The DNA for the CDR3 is TGTGCCAGCAGTGGGGACAGGGGATTCAATGAGCAGTTCTTC. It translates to CASSGDRGFNEQFF.